The 21 T cell receptor beta chains reported below all come from one sample, sequenced in a study of cytotoxic CD8 clonotypes in ibrutinib-treated CLL. The repertoire was sequenced with immunoSEQ multiplex PCR; TCRdb's copy has only in-frame clones and lacks some. The sample includes 200,000 to 250,000 clones, 70% of them seen just once. The sequenced sample was PBMCs, obtained after 24 months of ibrutinib treatment. These receptors came from a human donor with chronic lymphocytic leukemia.

The chain employs TRBV28 and TRBJ1-5; D remains unclear. Germline V gives CDR1 MDHEN, CDR2 SYDVKM. Between the trimmed V and J ends, which lost 4 bases and 9 bases, there was a span of 4 bases. The CDR3 is made up of 10 amino acids. The CDR3 DNA reads as TGTGCCAGCAGTTCCAGGCCCCAGCATTTT. Protein: CASSSRPQHF.

This chain links TRBV4-3 with TRBJ2-7, with 10 bases aligning to TRBD2. CDR1 and CDR2 from the germline V gene are LGHNA and YSLEER. J gave up 6 bases and V 0 bases, and 11 bases lay outside the gene matches. The CDR3 spans 17 residues. CDR3 residues: CASSQEGSLLAGSEQYF. In nucleotides, the CDR3 is TGCGCCAGCAGCCAAGAAGGTAGTCTACTAGCGGGAAGCGAGCAGTACTTC.

This rearrangement joins TRBV2 to TRBJ2-2; weak D call: TRBD2 (6 bases). The CDR3 length is 13 residues. V was shortened by 8 bases and J by 4 bases, with 11 bases between the two germline ends. Germline V CDR1 and CDR2: SNHLY, FYNNEI. The CDR3 region has the DNA TGTGCCAGCGGGGAGGAGGTCACCGGGGAGCTGTTTTTT. It encodes CASGEEVTGELFF.

The chain couples TRBV27 to TRBJ2-7; 9 bases map to TRBD2. The germline CDR1 and CDR2 sequences are MNHEY and SMNVEV (reference sequence). The CDR3 spans 15 residues. The trim removed 3 bases at V and 3 bases at J, leaving 6 bases unmatched. Written as DNA, the CDR3 is TGTGCCAGCAGTTTTCGGCGGGGGGGGATCTACGAGCAGTACTTC. It yields the protein CASSFRRGGIYEQYF.

CDR3 residues: CASSYDGENTEAFF. The CDR3 DNA sequence: TGTGCCAGCAGCTACGACGGGGAGAACACTGAAGCTTTCTTT. The chain uses TRBV5-5 and TRBJ1-1; D gene unclear. Germline loops: CDR1 SGHKS, CDR2 YYEKEE (reference sequence). V was trimmed by 3 bases and J by 1 base, leaving 10 bases between them. The CDR3 loop spans 14 amino acids. The whole variable domain, remainder taken from reference TRBV5-5 and TRBJ1-1, is DAGVTQSPTHLIKTRGQQVTLRCSPISGHKSVSWYQQVLGQGPQFIFQYYEKEERGRGNFPDRFSARQFPNYSSELNVNALLLGDSALYLCASSYDGENTEAFFGQGTRLTVV.

This clone has only a few counts. Written as DNA, the CDR3 is TGTGCCACCAGCAGAGCCGGACAGGCCACAGATACGCAGTATTTT. It translates to CATSRAGQATDTQYF. This rearrangement joins TRBV15 to TRBJ2-3, with 7 nucleotides matching TRBD1. The germline V gene encodes CDR1 LNHNV and CDR2 YYDKDF (reference sequence). Trimming removed 1 base from V and 2 bases from J; junction bases left unmatched: 3. The CDR3 consists of 15 residues.

The chain has TRBV9 and TRBJ2-3; perhaps TRBD2 as D (5 bases). Trimming shortened V by 0 bases and J by 3 bases, and 14 bases separated the two germline ends. Germline lookup yields CDR1 SGDLS and CDR2 YYNGEE. The CDR3 sequence is 16 residues long. In DNA form, the CDR3 reads TGTGCCAGCAGCGTAGGCGGTAGCGAATTGACAGATACGCAGTATTTT. Amino acid sequence: CASSVGGSELTDTQYF.

This chain links TRBV9 with TRBJ1-1, with 9 bases that match TRBD1. Trimming cost V 3 bases and J 5 bases; bases outside gene matches: 8. CDR1 is SGDLS, CDR2 YYNGEE, per germline. The CDR3 spans 15 residues. CDR3 sequence: CASSAGQGRSTEAFF. In DNA, the CDR3 is TGTGCCAGCAGCGCTGGACAGGGGAGGTCAACTGAAGCTTTCTTT.

The chain combines TRBV27 with TRBJ2-7, with 14 bases fitting TRBD2. The germline V gene has CDR1 MNHEY and CDR2 SMNVEV (reference sequence). The CDR3 loop spans 16 amino acids. The ends lost 5 bases at V and 0 bases at J; junction bases unmatched: 3. The chain's CDR3 is CASSPGTSGSSYEQYF. CDR3 DNA: TGTGCCAGCAGTCCGGGGACTAGCGGGAGCTCCTACGAGCAGTACTTC.

The genes are TRBV27 and TRBJ2-7; tentatively, D is TRBD1 (5 bases). CDR1 and CDR2 from the germline V gene are MNHEY and SMNVEV (reference sequence). The CDR3 is made up of 14 amino acids. The V gene lost 4 bases and the J gene lost 2 bases, with 12 bases spanning the gap. The CDR3 nucleotides are TGTGCCAGCAGTTCTCCCAAGGGGCCCTACGAGCAGTACTTC. As protein: CASSSPKGPYEQYF.

V and J are TRBV7-3 and TRBJ2-7; the D gene could be TRBD1 or TRBD2 (6 bases each). The V gene lost 2 bases and the J gene lost 5 bases, with 16 bases spanning the gap. CDR1 SGHTA and CDR2 FQGTGA come from the germline V gene. This CDR3 region has 15 residues. The chain's CDR3 is CASSLSGAARNEQYF. The CDR3 nucleotides read TGTGCCAGCAGCTTATCGGGGGCTGCCAGGAACGAGCAGTACTTC.

This clone was seen a handful of times. The genes are TRBV13 and TRBJ2-2, with no clear D. From germline, CDR1 is PRHDT and CDR2 FYEKMQ (reference sequence). V lost 3 bases to trimming and J lost 9 bases, with 11 bases between them. CDR3 size: 13 residues. CDR3 protein: CASSFNFDRELFF. CDR3 nucleotides: TGTGCCAGCAGCTTTAACTTCGACCGGGAGCTGTTTTTT.

The chain has TRBV18 and TRBJ1-1; no clear D. V lost 5 bases and J 1 base, leaving 5 bases between the germline ends. The germline V gene has CDR1 KGHSH and CDR2 LQKENI. The CDR3 has 12 amino acids. The CDR3 sequence: CASSASNTEAFF. The CDR3 nucleotides are TGTGCCAGCTCAGCGTCGAACACTGAAGCTTTCTTT. The complete variable domain, with remaining parts taken from reference TRBV18 and TRBJ1-1, reads NAGVMQNPRHLVRRRGQEARLRCSPMKGHSHVYWYRQLPEEGLKFMVYLQKENIIDESGMPKERFSAEFPKEGPSILRIQQVVRGDSAAYFCASSASNTEAFFGQGTRLTVV.

The rearrangement links TRBV27 to TRBJ2-1, with TRBD1 identical over 8 bases. Germline V CDR1 and CDR2: MNHEY, SMNVEV (reference sequence). The CDR3 covers 13 residues. V dropped 8 bases and J dropped 6; count of bases not matched to a gene: 6. The CDR3 bases are TGTGCCAGCCGACAGGGGTGGTTCAATGAGCAGTTCTTC. Its translation is CASRQGWFNEQFF.

The chain is built from TRBV28 and TRBJ2-1; 9 bases agree with TRBD2. CDR1 and CDR2 (germline): MDHEN, SYDVKM. The CDR3 consists of 20 residues. After removal of 6 bases from V and 7 bases from J, the junction contained 25 bases not matched to a gene. CDR3 region: CASSKPGLASLRAKRNEQFF. CDR3 sequence (DNA): TGTGCCAGCAGCAAGCCGGGACTAGCATCCCTCCGCGCGAAACGGAATGAGCAGTTCTTC.

This clone was observed a handful of times. V gene TRBV6-6 combines with J gene TRBJ1-4; tentative D call: TRBD1 (5 bases). The V gene lost 4 bases and the J gene lost 8 bases, with 14 bases spanning the gap. Germline V gene data show CDR1 as MNHNY and CDR2 as SVGAGI (reference sequence). The CDR3 extends over 14 amino acids. The CDR3 DNA reads as TGTGCCAGCAGTTTAGCAGGGAGATCGGAAAAACTGTTTTTT. Its protein is CASSLAGRSEKLFF.

This chain connects TRBV20-1 to TRBJ2-1; D not certain. Looked up from germline, CDR1 is DFQATT and CDR2 is SNEGSKA (reference sequence). V was cut by 1 base and J by 5 bases, with 3 bases left in between. CDR3 size: 11 residues. CDR3 amino acids: CSARGHNEQFF. The CDR3 coding sequence is TGCAGTGCTAGAGGACACAATGAGCAGTTCTTC.

V and J are TRBV9 and TRBJ2-2, with D tentatively TRBD2 (6 bases). CDR3 size: 17 residues. The germline gives CDR1 SGDLS, CDR2 YYNGEE. V lost 0 bases and J 2 bases, leaving 14 bases between the germline ends. The CDR3 here is CASSVALAGPNTGELFF. The CDR3, as DNA: TGTGCCAGCAGCGTAGCTCTGGCGGGACCTAACACCGGGGAGCTGTTTTTT.

This chain joins TRBV29-1 and TRBJ1-1, with 8 bases lining up with TRBD1. The CDR3 has 14 amino acids. The germline V gene has CDR1 SQVTM and CDR2 ANQGSEA. After removal of 3 bases from V and 6 bases from J, the junction contained 9 bases not matched to a gene. The CDR3: CSVDPSRGLAEAFF. CDR3 coding DNA: TGCAGCGTTGACCCCAGCAGGGGGCTAGCTGAAGCTTTCTTT.

CDR3 loop: CASSPIRGDGTTILYEQYF. The CDR3, as DNA: TGCGCCAGCAGCCCGATCAGGGGAGACGGGACTACTATACTCTACGAGCAGTACTTC. The V call is TRBV4-3, the J call TRBJ2-7; D possibly corresponds to TRBD2 (7 bases). The CDR3 runs to 19 residues. V was cut by 4 bases and J by 3 bases, with 28 bases left in between. Germline CDR1 and CDR2: LGHNA and YSLEER.

J is TRBJ2-5 and V is TRBV7-9, with TRBD2 matching 7 bases. V gave up 3 bases and J gave up 3 bases; unmatched junction bases: 7. The CDR3 consists of 15 residues. The germline gives CDR1 SEHNR, CDR2 FQNEAQ (reference sequence). CDR3 sequence: CASSLQFAGEETQYF. CDR3 nucleotide sequence: TGTGCCAGCAGCTTGCAGTTCGCGGGAGAAGAGACCCAGTACTTC.